These T cell receptor beta chains were read from a single sample in a study of T cells in Graves' hyperthyroidism and ophthalmopathy. TCRdb itself ran the multiplex PCR reads through MiXCR, one entry per CDR3 protein. The sample lists around 300,000 distinct CDR3 sequences; roughly a fifth were seen once. Material: blood. Source of these receptors: a man in his forties or fifties with Graves' ophthalmopathy. CDR3s include the opening cysteine and the closing phenylalanine or tryptophan. The order of the fields is clone size, V gene, D gene, J gene, CDR3 protein, CDR3 DNA. The D gene is left open where the match is weak. Clone size is stated in some rows and not others, as once, few, many or a class when expanded.

>-|TRBV6-1|-|TRBJ2-1
CASSESGISYNEQFF
TGTGCCAGCAGTGAATCAGGGATCTCCTACAATGAGCAGTTCTTC
>many|TRBV3-1|TRBD2|TRBJ2-1
CASSPGTSVNEQFF
TGTGCCAGCAGTCCCGGGACTAGTGTAAATGAGCAGTTCTTC
>few|TRBV19|TRBD1|TRBJ1-1
CASMPRQGGNTEAFF
TGTGCCAGTATGCCCCGACAGGGCGGGAACACTGAAGCTTTCTTT
>many|TRBV7-3|-|TRBJ2-1
CASSGVAAGNEQFF
TGTGCCAGCAGCGGGGTAGCGGCGGGCAATGAGCAGTTCTTC
>many|TRBV5-1|TRBD2|TRBJ2-2
CASSSGLAGGNTGELFF
TGCGCCAGCAGCTCGGGACTAGCGGGGGGCAACACCGGGGAGCTGTTTTTT
>few|TRBV9|TRBD2|TRBJ2-7
CASSASGGAYEQYF
TGTGCCAGCAGCGCAAGCGGGGGGGCCTACGAGCAGTACTTC
>few|TRBV6-1|TRBD2|TRBJ2-1
CASSGTSGAYNEQFF
TGTGCCAGCAGTGGGACTAGCGGAGCCTACAATGAGCAGTTCTTC
>many|TRBV11-2|TRBD1|TRBJ1-5
CASSQDRGNQPQHF
TGTGCCAGCAGCCAAGACAGGGGCAATCAGCCCCAGCATTTT
>few|TRBV6-1|-|TRBJ1-1
CASSEVGHTLAEAFF
TGTGCCAGCAGTGAGGTTGGACATACCCTAGCTGAAGCTTTCTTT
>many|TRBV14|-|TRBJ2-1
CASSQMGATSNEQFF
TGTGCCAGCAGCCAGATGGGCGCGACCTCAAATGAGCAGTTCTTC
>many|TRBV11-2|-|TRBJ2-7
CASSRTALIEQYF
TGTGCCAGCAGCCGGACGGCCCTAATCGAGCAGTACTTC
>many|TRBV28|-|TRBJ2-7
CASSSRMNYEQYF
TGTGCCAGCAGTTCCAGGATGAACTACGAGCAGTACTTC
>many|TRBV13|-|TRBJ2-7
CASRAGTENYEQYF
TGTGCCAGCAGGGCCGGGACGGAGAATTACGAGCAGTACTTC
>-|TRBV6-5|-|TRBJ2-3
CASSYSGTDTQYF
TGTGCCAGCAGTTACTCCGGAACAGATACGCAGTATTTT
>many|TRBV5-1|-|TRBJ1-4
CASSLTGRPDELFF
TGCGCCAGCAGCTTGACGGGAAGACCAGACGAACTGTTTTTT
>many|TRBV27|TRBD1|TRBJ2-5
CASSSGQGSGQETQYF
TGTGCCAGCAGTTCCGGACAGGGGTCGGGCCAAGAGACCCAGTACTTC
>many|TRBV11-2|-|TRBJ2-7
CASSLLGQAYEQYF
TGTGCCAGCAGCTTACTTGGGCAGGCCTACGAGCAGTACTTC
>-|TRBV5-1|-|TRBJ2-3
CASSLEVRTDTQYF
TGCGCCAGCAGCTTGGAAGTCCGCACAGATACGCAGTATTTT
>many|TRBV7-6|-|TRBJ2-5
CASSLTGFKETQYF
TGTGCCAGCAGCTTAACGGGATTTAAAGAGACCCAGTACTTC
>few|TRBV5-1|TRBD1|TRBJ2-1
CASSLENRGEQFF
TGCGCCAGCAGCTTGGAAAACAGGGGAGAGCAGTTCTTC
>-|TRBV6-1|TRBD1|TRBJ1-5
CASSVDRAGNQPQHF
TGTGCCAGCAGTGTCGACAGGGCTGGCAATCAGCCCCAGCATTTT
>many|TRBV2|-|TRBJ2-7
CASKADLETPVWYEQYF
TGTGCCAGCAAAGCGGACCTAGAAACCCCCGTTTGGTACGAGCAGTACTTC
>-|TRBV5-1|-|TRBJ1-1
CASSPDHRNTEAFF
TGCGCCAGCAGCCCGGACCACAGAAACACTGAAGCTTTCTTT
>few|TRBV28|-|TRBJ2-2
CASIGTGELFF
TGTGCCAGCATCGGCACCGGGGAGCTGTTTTTT
>many|TRBV5-6|-|TRBJ2-1
CASRLRRGRMDEQFF
TGTGCCAGCCGCCTGCGGAGGGGGCGAATGGATGAGCAGTTCTTC
>-|TRBV10-2|-|TRBJ2-1
CASSDSARLRARGNEQFF
TGCGCCAGCAGTGATTCCGCTAGATTAAGGGCAAGGGGCAATGAGCAGTTCTTC
>many|TRBV27|-|TRBJ1-5
CASSLQGISQPQHF
TGTGCCAGCAGTTTACAGGGAATCAGTCAGCCCCAGCATTTT
>-|TRBV6-2/TRBV6-3|TRBD2|TRBJ2-5
CASSYISSGRAETQYF
TGTGCCAGCAGTTACATTTCTAGCGGGAGGGCAGAGACCCAGTACTTC
>many|TRBV2|-|TRBJ1-5
CASSQKEGGQPQHF
TGTGCCAGCAGTCAAAAGGAGGGGGGGCAGCCCCAGCATTTT
>few|TRBV24-1|TRBD1|TRBJ2-5
CATSDVGQGEETQYF
TGTGCCACCAGTGACGTGGGACAGGGGGAAGAGACCCAGTACTTC
>few|TRBV30|TRBD1|TRBJ2-3
CAWKKQGSDTQYF
TGTGCCTGGAAAAAACAGGGGTCAGATACGCAGTATTTT
>few|TRBV20-1|-|TRBJ2-3
CSARDRIVGGWFGTDTQYF
TGCAGTGCTAGAGATCGTATCGTAGGGGGTTGGTTCGGCACAGATACGCAGTATTTT
>few|TRBV10-3|-|TRBJ1-2
CAISPAGENGYTF
TGTGCCATCAGTCCGGCAGGGGAGAATGGCTACACCTTC
>many|TRBV2|TRBD2|TRBJ2-7
CANRREGIEQYF
TGTGCCAACAGGAGGGAGGGCATCGAGCAGTACTTC
>many|TRBV14|TRBD1|TRBJ2-7
CASSQNPGQGASYEQYF
TGTGCCAGCAGCCAAAACCCGGGACAGGGGGCCTCCTACGAGCAGTACTTC
>-|TRBV7-9|-|TRBJ1-5
CASSKGASNQPQHF
TGTGCCAGCAGCAAAGGGGCCTCCAATCAGCCCCAGCATTTT
>-|TRBV20-1|-|TRBJ2-1
CSAVGENGRGQFF
TGCAGTGCGGTAGGGGAGAATGGCCGCGGGCAGTTCTTC
>-|TRBV12-3/TRBV12-4|TRBD1|TRBJ1-1
CASSSIQGPTEAFF
TGTGCCAGCAGTTCGATACAGGGGCCCACTGAAGCTTTCTTT
>-|TRBV12-3/TRBV12-4|TRBD1|TRBJ1-4
CASSPGGTSGPSVGEKLFF
TGTGCCAGCAGCCCAGGGGGGACTAGCGGGCCCTCGGTCGGAGAAAAACTGTTTTTT
>many|TRBV3-1|TRBD2|TRBJ2-7
CASSYGLAGNEQYF
TGTGCCAGCAGCTACGGACTAGCGGGCAACGAGCAGTACTTC
>many|TRBV5-1|-|TRBJ1-1
CASSSTGEAFF
TGCGCCAGCAGCTCGACGGGTGAAGCTTTCTTT